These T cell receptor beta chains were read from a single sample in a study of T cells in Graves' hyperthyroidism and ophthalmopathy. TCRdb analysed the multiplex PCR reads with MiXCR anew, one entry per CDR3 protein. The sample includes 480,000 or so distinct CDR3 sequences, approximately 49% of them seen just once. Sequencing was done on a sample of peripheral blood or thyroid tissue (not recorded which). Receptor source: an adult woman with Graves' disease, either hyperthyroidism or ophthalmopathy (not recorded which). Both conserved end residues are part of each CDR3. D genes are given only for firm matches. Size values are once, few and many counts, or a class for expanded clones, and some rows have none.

TGTGCCAGCAGCGTAGGTACTCCGGAGACCCAGCATTTT,CASSVGTPETQHF,-,TRBV9,TRBJ1-5,-
TGTGCCAGCAGTATGGGACCCAACACTGAAGCTTTCTTT,CASSMGPNTEAFF,many,TRBV28,TRBJ1-1,-
TGCAGTGCTAGAGATTCCCAGGGGGCTCAGCCCCAGCATTTT,CSARDSQGAQPQHF,many,TRBV20-1,TRBJ1-5,TRBD1
TGTGCCACCAGTGACTCGACAACTTTCCGGGCTTTCTTT,CATSDSTTFRAFF,-,TRBV24-1,TRBJ1-1,-
TGTGCCAGCAGTCCGACAGGGGACGGTTATGGCTACACCTTC,CASSPTGDGYGYTF,many,TRBV12-3/TRBV12-4,TRBJ1-2,TRBD1
TGTGCCAGCAGTGCCACAACTAATGAAAAACTGTTTTTT,CASSATTNEKLFF,-,TRBV2,TRBJ1-4,-
TGTGCCAGCAGCCCGAGCCCGACTAGCGGGGGCGAGCAGTACTTC,CASSPSPTSGGEQYF,many,TRBV9,TRBJ2-7,TRBD2
TGTGCTGCAGACCTGAGCTCTGGAAACACCATATATTTT,CAADLSSGNTIYF,-,TRBV7-2,TRBJ1-3,-
TGTGCCAGCAGCGTAGGAGGGACCGAGAACACCATATATTTT,CASSVGGTENTIYF,-,TRBV9,TRBJ1-3,-
TGTGCCAGCAGCGTAATGGGGGGTACCGGGGAGCTGTTTTTT,CASSVMGGTGELFF,many,TRBV9,TRBJ2-2,-
TGTGCCAGCAGCCAAGGGACTAGCGGGAAGACAGATACGCAGTATTTT,CASSQGTSGKTDTQYF,-,TRBV14,TRBJ2-3,TRBD2
TGTGCCAGCAGTTTGACAAGAGGAAACACCATATATTTT,CASSLTRGNTIYF,many,TRBV28,TRBJ1-3,-
TGTGCCAGCAGCTCGGACAGACGATGGAACACTGAAGCTTTCTTT,CASSSDRRWNTEAFF,-,TRBV7-9,TRBJ1-1,-
TGTGCCAGCAGCTCCCCGGGCGACCTTGGGAAACTGTTTTTT,CASSSPGDLGKLFF,few,TRBV7-3,TRBJ1-4,-
TGTGCCAGCAACTCGGGACAAATAAACACCGGGGAGCTGTTTTTT,CASNSGQINTGELFF,many,TRBV5-6,TRBJ2-2,-
TGTGCCAGCAGCGCCCGGGGGGTAACCGGACCCGTTATCTTC,CASSARGVTGPVIF,-,TRBV7-9,TRBJ2-7,TRBD2
TGTGCCAGCAGCGTAGCTACGCATCAAGAGACCCAGTACTTC,CASSVATHQETQYF,many,TRBV9,TRBJ2-5,-
TGTGCCAGCAGTCAAGGGGTGGATCAGCCCCAGCATTTT,CASSQGVDQPQHF,few,TRBV2,TRBJ1-5,-
TGTGCCAGCAGCGTAGCTGCGCAGGCTAGGGGGGGCTACACCTTC,CASSVAAQARGGYTF,many,TRBV9,TRBJ1-2,-
TGTGCCAGCAGCAAAGGGACTAGCGGGAGGGCCGGGGAGCTGTTTTTT,CASSKGTSGRAGELFF,many,TRBV7-2,TRBJ2-2,TRBD2
TGTGCCAGCAGTTTCCGGTTCCCCGGGACAAGTGGAAACACCATATATTTT,CASSFRFPGTSGNTIYF,few,TRBV28,TRBJ1-3,-
TGCAGCGGAGGGAGGGCCGGAACAGTGTACGAGCAGTACTTC,CSGGRAGTVYEQYF,-,TRBV29-1,TRBJ2-7,TRBD2
TGTGCCAGCAGCTTCGGGCCAGTAGGCTATGGCTACACCTTC,CASSFGPVGYGYTF,-,TRBV7-2,TRBJ1-2,-
TGTGCCAGCAGCTCAGGACAGGGCCTTAATTCACCCCTCCACTTT,CASSSGQGLNSPLHF,once,TRBV7-6,TRBJ1-6,TRBD1
TGCGCCAGCAGCCAAGCGGGGGTAGGGACAGTGAGACCCCTCCACTTT,CASSQAGVGTVRPLHF,-,TRBV7-9,TRBJ1-6,TRBD1
TGCAGTGCGGACGGTACAGGGGTGGATCAGCCCCAGCATTTT,CSADGTGVDQPQHF,-,TRBV20-1,TRBJ1-5,TRBD1
TGCAGTGCTAGAGCGGGGACGAACACTGAAGCTTTCTTT,CSARAGTNTEAFF,many,TRBV20-1,TRBJ1-1,-
TGTGCCATCAAGGACAGCGTCCCGGGTCAGCCCCAGTACTTC,CAIKDSVPGQPQYF,few,TRBV10-3,TRBJ2-5,-
TGTGCCAGCAGCTTTGTTGCGGGAGGATACGAGCAGTACTTC,CASSFVAGGYEQYF,once,TRBV11-2,TRBJ2-7,TRBD2
TGTGCCAGCAGCGTATCTTCCGAAGGGACCCAGTACTTC,CASSVSSEGTQYF,few,TRBV9,TRBJ2-5,-
TGTGCCAGCAGCTTCATCGGGCAGTTGACCGGGGAGCTGTTTTTT,CASSFIGQLTGELFF,-,TRBV27,TRBJ2-2,-
TGTGCCAGCTTCAGCAGAAACACCGGGGAGCTGTTTTTT,CASFSRNTGELFF,-,TRBV6-6,TRBJ2-2,-
TGCAGCGTTCGCGGCCACCAATCCCGGGACGAGCAGTACTTC,CSVRGHQSRDEQYF,many,TRBV29-1,TRBJ2-7,-
TGTGCCAGCAGCGTAGTGTCCCACACCCCCGCTTTCTTT,CASSVVSHTPAFF,many,TRBV9,TRBJ1-1,-
TGCAGCTATTCGGGGACAGGGGGCGGTCAGCCCCAGCATTTT,CSYSGTGGGQPQHF,few,TRBV29-1,TRBJ1-5,TRBD1
TGTGCCAGCAGCTTAGGGCGCCGGGGGCCCAAGCCCACCGGGGAGCTGTTTTTT,CASSLGRRGPKPTGELFF,-,TRBV7-8,TRBJ2-2,-
TGTGCCAGCAGCTTGGGGAGACAGGCGTTGCTCTCTGGAAACACCTTC,CASSLGRQALLSGNTF,-,TRBV7-2,TRBJ1-2,-
TGTGCCATCAGTGACGGGGAGATTTACGAGCAGTACTTC,CAISDGEIYEQYF,many,TRBV10-3,TRBJ2-7,-
TGCGCCAGCAGCGAGGGACAGCCGAACACTGAAGCTTTCTTT,CASSEGQPNTEAFF,many,TRBV5-1,TRBJ1-1,TRBD1
TGCAGCGTTGTAGGGGGACTAGCGGACCTCAATGAGCAGTTCTTC,CSVVGGLADLNEQFF,-,TRBV29-1,TRBJ2-1,TRBD2
TGCAGTGCTAGAGATCTGAGCGGGTATAGCAATCAGCCCCAGCATTTT,CSARDLSGYSNQPQHF,many,TRBV20-1,TRBJ1-5,-
TGCGCCAGCAGCTACGGACAGCGACTGTTTTTT,CASSYGQRLFF,-,TRBV5-1,TRBJ1-4,-
TGTGCCAGCAGCTTTTACTTGGACAGGATCCTCTATGGCTACACCTTC,CASSFYLDRILYGYTF,many,TRBV7-9,TRBJ1-2,TRBD1
TGTGCCATCAGTGAGTCGGACACCCATTCACCCCTCCACTTT,CAISESDTHSPLHF,-,TRBV10-3,TRBJ1-6,-